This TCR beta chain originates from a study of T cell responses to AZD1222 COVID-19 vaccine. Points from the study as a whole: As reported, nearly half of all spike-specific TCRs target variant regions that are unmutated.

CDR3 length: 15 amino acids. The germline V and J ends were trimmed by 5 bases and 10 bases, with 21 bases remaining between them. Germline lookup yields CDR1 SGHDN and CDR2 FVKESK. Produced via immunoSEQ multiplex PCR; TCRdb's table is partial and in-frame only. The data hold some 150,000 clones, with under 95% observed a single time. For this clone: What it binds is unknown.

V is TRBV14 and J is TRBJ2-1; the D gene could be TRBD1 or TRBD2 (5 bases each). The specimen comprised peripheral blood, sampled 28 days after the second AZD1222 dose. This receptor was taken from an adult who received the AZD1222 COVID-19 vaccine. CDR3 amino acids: CASSKPNGASTEQFF. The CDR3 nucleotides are TGTGCCAGCAGCAAACCAAACGGGGCCTCAACAGAGCAGTTCTTC.